Listed below are T cell receptor beta chains from one sample, sequenced in a study of CXCR3-negative and CXCR3-positive naive CD8 T cells. TCRdb re-called the 5' RACE reads; every CDR3 protein appears as one record, without DNA. The listing records several thousand distinct CDR3 sequences. The sequenced material came from naive CXCR3- CD8+ T cells from blood. The source of these receptors is a human donor in good health. Some clones in this sample may be carry-over from other donors' samples. CDR3s include the opening cysteine and the closing phenylalanine or tryptophan. A row's size may be missing; if present it is once, few, many or a size class.

V,size,J,CDR3
TRBV15,.,TRBJ2-3,CATRFSRDTDTQYF
TRBV5-1,.,TRBJ2-1,CASSPIGSGNNEQFF
TRBV4-1,.,TRBJ1-1,CASSQGHGGEAEAFF
TRBV25-1,medium-sized,TRBJ2-1,CASSVGTSYNEQFF
TRBV7-6,medium-sized,TRBJ2-1,CASSLDGGLAGDNEQFF
TRBV29-1,medium-sized,TRBJ1-2,CSVEGAVVDYGYTF
TRBV6-5,.,TRBJ1-1,CASSYSNRGTEAFF
TRBV29-1,medium-sized,TRBJ1-2,CSVDAGWYGYTF
TRBV15,.,TRBJ1-1,CATSRDRGEEAFF
TRBV29-1,.,TRBJ2-3,CSVEAGVGDTQYF
TRBV21-1,medium-sized,TRBJ2-1,CASSMSRPGNNEQFF
TRBV21-1,medium-sized,TRBJ2-1,CASSKGGQYRDIYNEQFF
TRBV5-1,medium-sized,TRBJ2-2,CASSPGLAGGAAGELFF
TRBV9,.,TRBJ2-1,CASSVVTNAEQFF
TRBV12-3/TRBV12-4,.,TRBJ2-1,CASLRRDHNEQFF
TRBV2,.,TRBJ2-1,CASSGSSGIVDEQFF
TRBV19,.,TRBJ2-4,CASNIQRGAKNIQYF
TRBV15,.,TRBJ2-7,CATEILAGDSYEQYF
TRBV19,.,TRBJ2-1,CASSPDSSYNEQFF
TRBV11-2,medium-sized,TRBJ2-1,CASSFGRGRGYNEQFF
TRBV20-1,medium-sized,TRBJ2-7,CSARWGSYEQYF
TRBV6-6,.,TRBJ2-7,CASSYEVAGAYEQYF
TRBV4-2,medium-sized,TRBJ1-1,CASSPETVNTEAFF
TRBV19,.,TRBJ1-5,CASSKPPGQGYQPQHF
TRBV4-2,.,TRBJ2-3,CASSQGVSVGQGDTQYF
TRBV3-1,.,TRBJ1-1,CASSQNMNTEAFF